This T cell receptor beta chain derives from a study of Ad26.COV2.S vaccination and SARS-CoV-2 variants. Data came from immunoSEQ multiplex PCR; TCRdb stores just in-frame clones and leaves some out. This table holds approximately 340,000 clones, roughly 84% found once. After removal of 4 bases from V and 0 bases from J, the junction contained 2 bases not matched to a gene. Germline V gene data show CDR1 as SGHAT and CDR2 as FQNNGV. The CDR3 runs 14 residues. Treatment: roughly 18 received Ad26.COV2.S at low or high dose, single or two shots; 5 received placebo; per-sample allocation not given. Repertoires come from day 63 after the first vaccine or placebo injection. Ad26 vector vaccine expressed Wuhan-strain SARS-CoV-2 spike.

The chain is built from TRBV11-2 and TRBJ1-2, with 7 bases identical to TRBD1. The input for sequencing was peripheral blood, taken in a trial of Ad26.COV2.S vaccine versus placebo. The receptor was derived from a person aged 18-65 years who received the Ad26.COV2.S COVID-19 vaccine or a placebo. DNA for the CDR3: TGTGCCAGCAGCTGGGACAGTTCTAACTATGGCTACACCTTC. Its protein is CASSWDSSNYGYTF.